This T cell receptor (beta chain) appears in the sequencing data of a study of blood T cell repertoires in COVID-19. About the study: The study drew acute and convalescent COVID-19 samples from the United States, Italy and Spain. Sample material is recorded as cDNA or gDNA derived from T cells, B-cell-depleted T cells, or PBMCs.

Authors' data handling: Estimation of nucleated cell counts was performed using reference gene primer amplification. Clones were read by immunoSEQ multiplex PCR, and TCRdb kept only the in-frame ones, dropping some. Clone size and the V and J calls come from that table; the DNA yielded D and trimming. This sample has 30,000 to 40,000 clones; approximately 86% occur once, and the top ten carry 5% to 6.5%. V dropped 2 bases and J dropped 4 bases, with 3 bases sitting between them. Germline loops: CDR1 MNHNS, CDR2 SASEGT. There are 11 residues in the CDR3. The TCR comes from a woman over 75 with active or convalescent COVID-19. What was sequenced was peripheral blood. This chain joins TRBV6-1 and TRBJ2-7; the D is unclear. CDR3 amino acids: CASSELYEQYF. CDR3 coding DNA: TGTGCCAGCAGTGAACTTTACGAGCAGTACTTC.